These 2 T cell receptor beta chains came from one sample sequenced in a study of cytomegalovirus exposure and HLA in healthy donors (dated by TCRdb to 2017 to 2019). Library creation used the immunoSEQ multiplex PCR assay. The multiplex PCR relied on a mix of 60 forward primers for TCR Vbeta segments and 13 reverse primers for TCR Jbeta segments. The table comes from immuneACCESS by way of TCRdb, which keeps in-frame sequences with V and J called. Part of the clones is missing from these tables; in studies checked, under half for an unresolved V gene and the rest for unknown reasons. The sample has some 130,000 clones on record, 80% of them singletons. The ten largest clones represent 4.5% to 5% of the sample. Sequencing used PBMCs. These receptors were collected from a man aged 30 to 45 in good health.

This clone was observed a single time. The V and J genes are TRBV7-6 and TRBJ2-3, with D perhaps matching TRBD2 (7 bases). Trimming removed 5 bases from V and 2 bases from J, with 17 bases in between. There are 16 residues in the CDR3. Germline V gene sequence: CDR1 SGHVS, CDR2 FNYEAQ. The CDR3, as DNA: TGTGCCAGCAGCCCGGGGGCTAGCGGACCCACAGATACGCAGTATTTT. Protein: CASSPGASGPTDTQYF.

V is TRBV25-1 and J is TRBJ2-1, with D perhaps matching TRBD2 (5 bases). Trimming shortened V by 3 bases and J by 4 bases, and 16 bases separated the two germline ends. Germline CDR1 and CDR2: MGHDK and SYGVNS. CDR3 length: 16 residues. The CDR3: CASSDSGYSRYNEQFF. CDR3 sequence (DNA): TGTGCCAGCAGTGATTCGGGATATTCGAGGTACAATGAGCAGTTCTTC.